This entry concerns a single T cell receptor beta chain. The source of the sample is a study of blood T cell repertoires in COVID-19. The Seattle patients, enrolled during active infection, were followed longitudinally. The V gene's germline CDR1 is SGHVS and CDR2 FQNEAQ. The V end lost 1 base, the J end lost 7 bases, and 14 bases lay between the germline ends. This CDR3 comprises 15 residues. Only in-frame clones appear in the TCRdb table, and some are missing; sequencing was by immunoSEQ multiplex PCR. Here the sample spans just over 250,000 clones, approximately 91% being singletons. Sequenced: peripheral blood. V and J are TRBV7-8 and TRBJ1-5, with D perhaps matching TRBD1 (5 bases). The receptor comes from a person under 35 with COVID-19, enrolled during active disease. CDR3 in DNA: TGTGCCAGCAGCTTAGAGATCGCAGGGAACCAGCCCCAGCATTTT. Translated: CASSLEIAGNQPQHF.